This T cell receptor beta chain was documented in a study of human T cells and chemical hapten exposure (dated by TCRdb to about 2021). With respect to the entire study: Libraries were pooled for sequencing, and per-sample TCR yields varied mainly because of small differences in library volumes within the pool. Peripheral blood TCR repertoire changes were tracked in vivo in alopecia patients during primary and secondary sensitization to the hapten diphenylcyclopropenone (DPC). Both TCR alpha and TCR beta chains were sequenced from each blood RNA sample.

Total RNA was extracted from unfractionated whole blood that had been collected in Tempus Blood RNA tubes. A handful of healthy volunteers acted as controls for TCR sequencing and had blood drawn at day 0, 2 weeks and 6 weeks. Libraries were constructed by 5' RACE. TCRdb names Illumina MiSeq as the instrument used. During library preparation, unique molecular identifiers were attached to individual cDNA molecules so that TCRs could be counted quantitatively and reproducibly. The source study handled its data this way. A median of roughly 100,000 TCRs per sample was observed, with a range of about 20,000 to 750,000. The Decombinator software suite was used to annotate V, J and CDR3 in the TCR reads. Every sample was subsampled to the same number of TCRs (28,000) for the PS versus PT1 abundance plots. TCRs were defined as expanded if absent before sensitization and observed at least eight times at the 2-week time point. Starting from the raw public reads, TCRdb applied fastp trimming at Q25, assembled clones with MiXCR and retained in-frame beta chains. Each CDR3 protein gets just one entry, which takes the most common genes and DNA from the rows behind it. These V and J calls rely on TCRdb rather than the paper's analysis. For this sample there are about 140,000 distinct CDR3 sequences; about 4.3% appear just once. Of the sample, more than 1.2% falls within the top ten clones.

Trimming takes 5 bases from V and 6 bases from J, and the germline ends sit 8 bases apart. The CDR3 contains 12 residues, cysteine and phenylalanine counted. Of the read, only the CDR3 DNA is kept; its 36 bases are in frame from base 1. As encoded in the germline V gene (reference sequence), CDR1 is LNHDA while CDR2 is SQIVND. This clonotype was seen at least ten times. The antigen it recognizes is unknown. No quality values exist for individual bases; no much larger clone is one base distant. Points the paper makes about the study in general: After repeated subsampling, the strength of the expansion versus patch-test correlation and the threshold at which it became significant changed. The number of TCRs above 1 in 1000 frequency did not change with DPC sensitization; there was no evidence of global repertoire structure alterations.

In this chain, TRBV19 is recombined with TRBJ1-5; the D gene assignment is ambiguous. The TCR comes from a female donor in good health. The CDR3 loop reads CASSFPPQPQHF. The sequence in DNA is TGTGCCAGTAGTTTCCCCCCTCAGCCCCAGCATTTT. The full variable domain, with segments outside the CDR3 supplied by the reference TRBV19 and TRBJ1-5 proteins, appears as DGGITQSPKYLFRKEGQNVTLSCEQNLNHDAMYWYRQDPGQGLRLIYYSQIVNDFQKGDIAEGYSVSREKKESFPLTVTSAQKNPTAFYLCASSFPPQPQHFGDGTRLSIL.